Given below is one T cell receptor (beta chain) in context. What it recognizes is unknown. The primer mix had 60 Vbeta and 13 Jbeta primers. Profiling relied on immunoSEQ multiplex PCR, and the TCRdb table lists in-frame clones only, not all of them. This sample has 130,000 or so clones, with over 70% found just once. The data originate from a study of cytomegalovirus exposure and HLA in healthy donors. About the research overall: The approximately 120 million unique TCR beta sequences, from roughly 170 million T cells, were found by an earlier analysis. Study-wide results and limits: V segments that were indistinguishable, TRBV6-2 and TRBV6-3 among them, were omitted from analysis.

Deletions cut 6 bases from V and 2 bases from J, with 14 bases between. Per germline, CDR1 MNHEY and CDR2 SVGAGI. The CDR3 contains 14 residues. The clonotype was recovered from a woman aged 40-49 years in good health and CMV-seropositive. Sequenced input: PBMCs. This chain uses TRBV6-5 with TRBJ2-7, with D perhaps TRBD1 (6 bases). CDR3 coding DNA: TGTGCCAGCAGCTCAATCGGACAGACCTACGAGCAGTACTTC. Residues: CASSSIGQTYEQYF.